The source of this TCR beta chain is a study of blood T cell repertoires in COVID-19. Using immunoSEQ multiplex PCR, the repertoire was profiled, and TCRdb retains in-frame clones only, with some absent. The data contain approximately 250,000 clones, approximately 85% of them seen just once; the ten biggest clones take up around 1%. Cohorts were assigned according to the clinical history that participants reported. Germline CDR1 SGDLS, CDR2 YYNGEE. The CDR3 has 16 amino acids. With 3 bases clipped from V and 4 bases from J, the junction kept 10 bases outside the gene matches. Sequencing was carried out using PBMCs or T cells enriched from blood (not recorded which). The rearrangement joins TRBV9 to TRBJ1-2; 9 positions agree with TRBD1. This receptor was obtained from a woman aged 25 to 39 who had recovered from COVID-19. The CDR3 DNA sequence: TGTGCCAGCAGCGAATCCGGGACAGGGAATGCCTATGGCTACACCTTC. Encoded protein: CASSESGTGNAYGYTF.